Listed below are T cell receptor beta chains from one sample, sequenced in a study of shared clonotypes between healthy human individuals. Sequencing used immunoSEQ multiplex PCR; TCRdb keeps in-frame clones, though not all of them. Among hundreds of thousands of clones listed, about 74% were seen once. Sample: memory CD4+ T cells sorted from blood. These receptors originate from a woman younger than 45 in good health. The CDR3 runs from the conserved cysteine through the conserved F or W. D genes are given only for firm matches. Some rows mark clone size as missing; the rest say once, few, many or name a class of expanded clone.

DNA	CDR3	size	V	J	D
TGTGCCAGCAGCTTGGTGGTGGGAGTCCCCACCTACAATGAGCAGTTCTTC	CASSLVVGVPTYNEQFF	-	TRBV5-4	TRBJ2-1	-
TGTGCCAGTAGTAGGGGGGCGCCCTCGATCTACGAGCAGTACTTC	CASSRGAPSIYEQYF	-	TRBV19	TRBJ2-7	-
TGCAGCGTTGATTCACAGGGGACAGATACGCAGTATTTT	CSVDSQGTDTQYF	once	TRBV29-1	TRBJ2-3	TRBD1
TGTGCCAGTGATCACACCTCTGGGGCCAACGTCCTGACTTTC	CASDHTSGANVLTF	-	TRBV19	TRBJ2-6	-
TGCGCCAGCAGCCCGAGGGCGGGAGATGGCGAGCAGTACTTC	CASSPRAGDGEQYF	-	TRBV5-1	TRBJ2-7	TRBD2
TGCGCCAGCAGCCGGGAAGGAGGGGGTTACCAAGAGACCCAGTACTTC	CASSREGGGYQETQYF	-	TRBV4-1	TRBJ2-5	-
TGTGCCAGCAGCTTGGATGCTAGCGGGATCTACGAGCAGTACTTC	CASSLDASGIYEQYF	-	TRBV5-4	TRBJ2-7	TRBD2
TGTGCCAGCATTGCGGGGTTGTCATACGAGCAGTACTTC	CASIAGLSYEQYF	few	TRBV28	TRBJ2-7	-
TGTGCCAGCAGTTACGCCTTCACGGGCGATACGCAGTATTTT	CASSYAFTGDTQYF	-	TRBV6-5	TRBJ2-3	-
TGTGCCAGCTCACCATCGGGGGTGTCGGGTCCAGAGACCTTC	CASSPSGVSGPETF	-	TRBV18	TRBJ1-2	-
TGTGCCAGCAGTTTTTTTCCCGCAGAGGGGTCCTACACCTTC	CASSFFPAEGSYTF	-	TRBV27	TRBJ1-2	-
TGTGCCACCAGCAGTCCCGAACGGGGTTCCTACAATGAGCAGTTCTTC	CATSSPERGSYNEQFF	-	TRBV15	TRBJ2-1	-
TGTGCCAGCAGCTCCCCCAGGGAAGGGGCCAAAAACATTCAGTACTTC	CASSSPREGAKNIQYF	few	TRBV28	TRBJ2-4	-
TGTGCCAGCAGTTTAGGTTTTTCAAGAAGGAGTGTCTTT	CASSLGFSRRSVF	-	TRBV28	TRBJ1-1	-
TGTGCCACCTGGGACAGGGGGCGCCCAGATACGCAGTATTTT	CATWDRGRPDTQYF	-	TRBV19	TRBJ2-3	TRBD1
TGCGCCAGCAGCCCCCGGGACAGGGTCGGCTACAATGAGCAGTTCTTC	CASSPRDRVGYNEQFF	-	TRBV5-1	TRBJ2-1	TRBD1
TGTGCCAGCAGTTTCCAGACAGGGGCTGGGGGCTACACCTTC	CASSFQTGAGGYTF	-	TRBV27	TRBJ1-2	TRBD1
TGCGCCAGCAGTTCTGCCGGGCACCCGGGCACTGAAGCTTTCTTT	CASSSAGHPGTEAFF	few	TRBV5-1	TRBJ1-1	-
TGTGCCTGGACCTTCCCTCCCCGGCTAGCGGTGACCTACGAGCAGTACTTC	CAWTFPPRLAVTYEQYF	many	TRBV30	TRBJ2-7	TRBD2
TGTGCCTGGAGAAGCCCCGGGACTAGTATCTATGAGCAGTTCTTC	CAWRSPGTSIYEQFF	-	TRBV30	TRBJ2-1	TRBD2
TGTGCCAGCTCATCGAGACAGGGGACCACAGATACGCAGTATTTT	CASSSRQGTTDTQYF	many	TRBV18	TRBJ2-3	TRBD1
TGTGCCAGCAAATGGCTAGCGGGAGTCACAGATACGCAGTATTTT	CASKWLAGVTDTQYF	few	TRBV6-1	TRBJ2-3	TRBD2
TGCGCCAGCAGCGTCCAGGGGGCCCCCCTCTCTGGGGCCAACGTCCTGACTTTC	CASSVQGAPLSGANVLTF	-	TRBV5-1	TRBJ2-6	TRBD1
TGCGCCAGCAGCCCACAGGGAGGCACAGGACCCAATCAGCCCCAGCATTTT	CASSPQGGTGPNQPQHF	-	TRBV5-1	TRBJ1-5	-
TGCAGCGCGACTAGTTTTCCCGGGGAGCTGTTTTTT	CSATSFPGELFF	-	TRBV29-1	TRBJ2-2	-
TGTGCCACCAGCAGAGATAGAGGGGGCGTGAGCGGCTACACCTTC	CATSRDRGGVSGYTF	once	TRBV15	TRBJ1-2	TRBD1
TGTGCCAGCCCCTTAAACCCCCAGCATTTT	CASPLNPQHF	-	TRBV21-1	TRBJ1-5	-
TGTGCCAGCAGCGGAGGGAGCGGGACTGGGTCCGATGAGCAGTTCTTC	CASSGGSGTGSDEQFF	-	TRBV5-8	TRBJ2-1	TRBD2
TGTGCCAGTAGTCCACGGACAGGGGGCGCGTCGATGGATGGCTACACCTTC	CASSPRTGGASMDGYTF	once	TRBV19	TRBJ1-2	TRBD1
TGTGCCAGCAGCTTAGCGGTCAGCGATGAGCAGTTCTTC	CASSLAVSDEQFF	-	TRBV7-2	TRBJ2-1	-
TGTGCCAGCAGTTTTGGGGGGTCTCAGCCCCAGCATTTT	CASSFGGSQPQHF	-	TRBV28	TRBJ1-5	-
TGTGCCAGCAGCTTAGTGGCCCTTACAGATCAGCCCCAGCATTTT	CASSLVALTDQPQHF	once	TRBV11-3	TRBJ1-5	-
TGCGCCAACTTAAGTTACCGAGAGGAGCCGGGAGTTGTTGGGGAGACCCAGTACTTC	CANLSYREEPGVVGETQYF	-	TRBV10-1	TRBJ2-5	-
TGTGCCAGCACCCCTAGCGGGAGTGGGACCGGGGAGCTGTTTTTT	CASTPSGSGTGELFF	-	TRBV6-5	TRBJ2-2	TRBD2
TGTGCCAGCAGCTTTGACCGGGGGCCCTACAATGAGCAGTTCTTC	CASSFDRGPYNEQFF	-	TRBV7-2	TRBJ2-1	-
TGCGCCAGCAGCCAAGATGGACGGTACAATCAGCCCCAGCATTTT	CASSQDGRYNQPQHF	many	TRBV4-1	TRBJ1-5	-
TGCAGCGTCGCCTTGGGGGCTCCGGGCGAGCAGTACTTC	CSVALGAPGEQYF	-	TRBV29-1	TRBJ2-7	-
TGTGCCACTAAGAATTCCTCAGGAGGGGCTACCGGGGAGCTGTTTTTT	CATKNSSGGATGELFF	-	TRBV25-1	TRBJ2-2	-
TGCGCCAGCAGCCCTTTCAAGGGAGGAGCTAACTATGGCTACACCTTC	CASSPFKGGANYGYTF	many	TRBV4-1	TRBJ1-2	-
TGCGCCAGCAGCCAAGATAGGGACTCCAACACAGATACGCAGTATTTT	CASSQDRDSNTDTQYF	-	TRBV4-1	TRBJ2-3	-